This TCR beta chain was sequenced for a study of blood T cell repertoires in COVID-19. About the study: Italy, Spain and the United States were the sources of the convalescent and acute COVID-19 samples.

Original processing notes: Amplified reference gene primers provided the basis for estimating nucleated cell counts. Sequencing used immunoSEQ multiplex PCR; TCRdb keeps in-frame clones, though not all of them. V, J and clone size are taken as reported in that table, and D and trimming were inferred from the DNA itself. The repertoire holds 85,000 to 90,000 clones, with more than 70% as singletons. Trimming removed 0 bases from V and 5 bases from J; junction bases left unmatched: 9. The CDR3 has 17 residues. This clonotype originated in a human donor in a cohort sampled during active COVID-19. Sequenced input: peripheral blood. The V and J genes are TRBV6-7 and TRBJ2-5; 10 bases align to TRBD1. TRBV6-7 is identified as an open reading frame with a role that is uncertain. CDR3 in DNA: TGTGCCAGCAGTTACTCGAATGACAGGGGGCGGAGGGAGACCCAGTACTTC. Encoded protein: CASSYSNDRGRRETQYF.